This TCR beta chain was recorded in a study of PD-1 blockade in classical Hodgkin lymphoma. General study points: Relapsed/refractory patients reportedly had the lowest baseline TCR diversity, below newly diagnosed patients, who were below healthy donors. Diversity in CD4+ TCRs, unlike that measured in CD8+ TCRs, had risen significantly by C4D1. Complete responders started with a diversity level that resembled newly diagnosed patients at baseline.

About this clone: Its target is not known.

The CDR3 is made up of 14 amino acids. Germline lookup yields CDR1 SGHRS and CDR2 YFSETQ. Losses at the gene ends were 4 bases for V and 0 bases for J; bases not matched to a gene: 3. The protocol was immunoSEQ multiplex PCR, while the TCRdb copy is restricted to in-frame clones and leaves out a portion. The sample contains around 40,000 clones, just over 75% of which appear only once. As for time point: cycle 4 day 1 (C4D1), after more than five weeks of nivolumab. All trial patients relapsed after autologous stem cell transplantation. Complete response, partial response or progressive disease was recorded as best response.

The source is a human donor with classical Hodgkin lymphoma. This sample comprised peripheral blood mononuclear cells (PBMCs), obtained before the fourth cycle of nivolumab. The V and J genes are TRBV5-1 and TRBJ1-1; 7 positions agree with TRBD1. Here the CDR3 DNA reads TGCGCCAGCAGCCTGGGGACAGTGAACACTGAAGCTTTCTTT. The encoded protein is CASSLGTVNTEAFF.